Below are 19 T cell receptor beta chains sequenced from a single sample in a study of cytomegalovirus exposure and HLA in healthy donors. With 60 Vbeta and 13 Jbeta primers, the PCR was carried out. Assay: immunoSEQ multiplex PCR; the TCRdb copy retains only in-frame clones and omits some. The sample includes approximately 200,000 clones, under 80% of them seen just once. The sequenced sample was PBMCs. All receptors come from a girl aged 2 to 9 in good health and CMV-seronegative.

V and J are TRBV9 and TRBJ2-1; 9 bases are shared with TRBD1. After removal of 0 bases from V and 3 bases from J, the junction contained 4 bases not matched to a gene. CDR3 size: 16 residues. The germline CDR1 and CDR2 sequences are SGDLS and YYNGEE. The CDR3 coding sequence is TGTGCCAGCAGCGTAGAGGGACAGGGCCTCTACAATGAGCAGTTCTTC. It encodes CASSVEGQGLYNEQFF.

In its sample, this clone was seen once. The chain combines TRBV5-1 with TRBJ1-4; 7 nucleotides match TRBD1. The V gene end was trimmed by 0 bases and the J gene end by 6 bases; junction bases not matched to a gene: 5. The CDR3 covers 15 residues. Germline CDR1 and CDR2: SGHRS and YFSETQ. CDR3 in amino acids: CASSLDYRGYEKLFF. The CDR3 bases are TGCGCCAGCAGCTTGGATTACAGGGGTTATGAAAAACTGTTTTTT.

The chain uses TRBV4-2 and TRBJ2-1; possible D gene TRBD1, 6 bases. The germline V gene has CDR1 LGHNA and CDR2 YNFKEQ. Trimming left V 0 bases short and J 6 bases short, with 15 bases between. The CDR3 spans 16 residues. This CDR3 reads CASSQDYPSRGNEQFF. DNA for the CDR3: TGTGCCAGCAGCCAAGATTATCCGTCCAGGGGCAATGAGCAGTTCTTC.

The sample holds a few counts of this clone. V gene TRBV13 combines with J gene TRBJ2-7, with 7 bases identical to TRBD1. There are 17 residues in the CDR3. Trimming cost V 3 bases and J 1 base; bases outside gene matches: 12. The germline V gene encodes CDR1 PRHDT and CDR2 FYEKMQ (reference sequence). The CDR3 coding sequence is TGTGCCAGCAGCTTCGACTCCGGGACAGATTTATCCTACGAGCAGTACTTC. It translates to CASSFDSGTDLSYEQYF.

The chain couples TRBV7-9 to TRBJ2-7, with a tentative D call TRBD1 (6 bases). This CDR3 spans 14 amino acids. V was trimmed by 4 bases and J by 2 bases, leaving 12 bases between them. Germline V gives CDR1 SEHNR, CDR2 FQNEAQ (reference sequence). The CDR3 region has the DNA TGTGCCAGCAGCTCGACAGGCCGAGCCTACGAGCAGTACTTC. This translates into CASSSTGRAYEQYF.

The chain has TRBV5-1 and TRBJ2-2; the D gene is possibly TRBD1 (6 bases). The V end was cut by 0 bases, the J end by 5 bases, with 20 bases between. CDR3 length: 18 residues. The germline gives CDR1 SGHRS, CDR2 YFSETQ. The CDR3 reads CASSLAHVSERGTGELFF. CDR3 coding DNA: TGCGCCAGCAGCTTGGCCCATGTGTCCGAAAGGGGGACCGGGGAGCTGTTTTTT.

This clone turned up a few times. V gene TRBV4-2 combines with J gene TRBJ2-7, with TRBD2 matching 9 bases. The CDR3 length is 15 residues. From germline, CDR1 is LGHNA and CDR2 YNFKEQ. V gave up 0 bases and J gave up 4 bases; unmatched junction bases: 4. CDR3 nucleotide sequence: TGTGCCAGCAGCCAAGATGCGGGAGGGGAATACGAGCAGTACTTC. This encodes CASSQDAGGEYEQYF.

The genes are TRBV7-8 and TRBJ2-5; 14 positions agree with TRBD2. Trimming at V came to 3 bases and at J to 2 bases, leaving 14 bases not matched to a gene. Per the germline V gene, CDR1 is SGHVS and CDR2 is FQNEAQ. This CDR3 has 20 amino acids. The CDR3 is CASSFRRPGLAGVRQETQYF. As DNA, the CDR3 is TGTGCCAGCAGCTTTCGGAGACCGGGACTAGCGGGGGTGAGGCAAGAGACCCAGTACTTC.

The CDR3 sequence is CASSQGGGRTDTQYF. CDR3 sequence (DNA): TGTGCCAGCAGCCAAGGCGGGGGACGCACAGATACGCAGTATTTT. The rearrangement uses TRBV14 and TRBJ2-3, with 7 bases fitting TRBD2. In germline, CDR1 is SGHDN, CDR2 FVKESK. Trimming removed 1 base from V and 1 base from J; junction bases left unmatched: 2. The CDR3 loop spans 15 amino acids. Variable domain in full (rest from reference TRBV14 and TRBJ2-3): EAGVTQFPSHSVIEKGQTVTLRCDPISGHDNLYWYRRVMGKEIKFLLHFVKESKQDESGMPNNRFLAERTGGTYSTLKVQPAELEDSGVYFCASSQGGGRTDTQYFGPGTRLTVL.

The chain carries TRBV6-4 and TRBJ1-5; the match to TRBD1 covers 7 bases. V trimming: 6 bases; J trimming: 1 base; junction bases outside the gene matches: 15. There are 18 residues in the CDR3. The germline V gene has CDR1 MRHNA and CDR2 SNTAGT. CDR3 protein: CASSANRGSRWSNQPQHF. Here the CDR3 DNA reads TGTGCCAGCAGCGCCAACAGGGGATCCCGGTGGAGCAATCAGCCCCAGCATTTT.

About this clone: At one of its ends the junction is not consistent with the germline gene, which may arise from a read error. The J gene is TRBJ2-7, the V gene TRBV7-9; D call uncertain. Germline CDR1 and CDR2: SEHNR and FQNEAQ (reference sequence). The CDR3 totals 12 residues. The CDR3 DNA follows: TGTTCCAGCAGTCAGGCTTACTACGAGCAGTACTTC. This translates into CSSSQAYYEQYF.

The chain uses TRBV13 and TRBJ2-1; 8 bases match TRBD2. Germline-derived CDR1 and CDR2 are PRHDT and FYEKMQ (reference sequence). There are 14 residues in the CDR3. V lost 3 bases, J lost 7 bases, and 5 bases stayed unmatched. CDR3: CASSLSGSRNEQFF. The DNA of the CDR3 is TGTGCCAGCAGCTTGAGCGGGAGTAGGAATGAGCAGTTCTTC.

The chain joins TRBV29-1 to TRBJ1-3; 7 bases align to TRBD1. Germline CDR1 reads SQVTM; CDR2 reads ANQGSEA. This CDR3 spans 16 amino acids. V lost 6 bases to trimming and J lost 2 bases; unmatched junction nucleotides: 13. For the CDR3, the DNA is TGCAGCGTCAGCCTACTAGGACAGGCCACTGGAAACACCATATATTTT. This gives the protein CSVSLLGQATGNTIYF.

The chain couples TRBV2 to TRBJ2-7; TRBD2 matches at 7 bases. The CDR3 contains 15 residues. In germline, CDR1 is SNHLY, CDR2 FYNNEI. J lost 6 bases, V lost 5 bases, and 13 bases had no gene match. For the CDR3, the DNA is TGTGCCAGCAGTTCTCGGGGGGATCTAAGGGGCGAGCAGTACTTC. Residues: CASSSRGDLRGEQYF.

The CDR3 is CAISESGRRGYTF. For the CDR3, the DNA is TGTGCCATCAGTGAGTCGGGGCGTCGGGGCTACACCTTC. The chain has TRBV10-3 and TRBJ1-2; a weak D match, TRBD1 (5 bases). Trimming removed 0 bases from V and 8 bases from J, with 10 bases in between. The germline V gene has CDR1 ENHRY and CDR2 SYGVKD. This CDR3 has 13 amino acids.

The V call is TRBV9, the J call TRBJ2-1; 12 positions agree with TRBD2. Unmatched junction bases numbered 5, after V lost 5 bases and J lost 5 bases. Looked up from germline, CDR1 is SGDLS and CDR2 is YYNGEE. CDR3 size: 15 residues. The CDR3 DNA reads TGTGCCAGCAGGAGGACTAGCGGGAACGACAATGAGCAGTTCTTC. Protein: CASRRTSGNDNEQFF.

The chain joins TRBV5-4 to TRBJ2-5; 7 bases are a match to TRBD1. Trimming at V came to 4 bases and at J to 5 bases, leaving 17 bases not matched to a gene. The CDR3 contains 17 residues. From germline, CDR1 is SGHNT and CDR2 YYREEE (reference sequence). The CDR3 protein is CASSIMDRRNLIETQYF. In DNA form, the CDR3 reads TGTGCCAGCAGCATAATGGACAGGAGAAACCTAATCGAGACCCAGTACTTC.

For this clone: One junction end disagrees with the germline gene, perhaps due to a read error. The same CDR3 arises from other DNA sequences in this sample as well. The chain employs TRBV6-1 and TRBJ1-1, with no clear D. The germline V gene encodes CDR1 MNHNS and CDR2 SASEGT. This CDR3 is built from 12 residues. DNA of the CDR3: TGCGCCAGCAGTGCAGGGAACACTGAAGCTTTCTTT. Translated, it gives CASSAGNTEAFF.

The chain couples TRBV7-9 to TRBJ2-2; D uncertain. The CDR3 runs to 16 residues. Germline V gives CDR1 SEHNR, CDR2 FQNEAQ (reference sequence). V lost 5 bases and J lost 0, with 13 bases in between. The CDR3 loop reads CASSPPTVANTGELFF. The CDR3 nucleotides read TGTGCCAGCAGCCCCCCCACAGTAGCGAACACCGGGGAGCTGTTTTTT. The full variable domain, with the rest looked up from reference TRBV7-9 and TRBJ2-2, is DTGVSQNPRHKITKRGQNVTFRCDPISEHNRLYWYRQTLGQGPEFLTYFQNEAQLEKSRLLSDRFSAERPKGSFSTLEIQRTEQGDSAMYLCASSPPTVANTGELFFGEGSRLTVL.